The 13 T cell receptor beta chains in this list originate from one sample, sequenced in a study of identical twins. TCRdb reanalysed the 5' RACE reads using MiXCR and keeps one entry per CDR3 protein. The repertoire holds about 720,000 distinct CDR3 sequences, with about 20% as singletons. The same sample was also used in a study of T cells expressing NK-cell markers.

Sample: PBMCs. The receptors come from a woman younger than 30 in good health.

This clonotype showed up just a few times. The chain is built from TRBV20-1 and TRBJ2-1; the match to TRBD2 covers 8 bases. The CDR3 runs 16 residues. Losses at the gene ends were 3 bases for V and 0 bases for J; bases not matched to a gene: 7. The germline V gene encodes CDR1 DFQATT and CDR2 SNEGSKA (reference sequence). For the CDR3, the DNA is TGCAGTGCTAGGGTAGCGGGAAGGAGCTCCTACAATGAGCAGTTCTTC. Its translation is CSARVAGRSSYNEQFF.

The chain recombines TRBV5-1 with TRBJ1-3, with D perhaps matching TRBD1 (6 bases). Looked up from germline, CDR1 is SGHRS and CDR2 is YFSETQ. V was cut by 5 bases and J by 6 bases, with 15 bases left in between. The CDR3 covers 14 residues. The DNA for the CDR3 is TGCGCCAGCAGGAGGTCCAGGGGTGAAAACACCATATATTTT. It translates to CASRRSRGENTIYF.

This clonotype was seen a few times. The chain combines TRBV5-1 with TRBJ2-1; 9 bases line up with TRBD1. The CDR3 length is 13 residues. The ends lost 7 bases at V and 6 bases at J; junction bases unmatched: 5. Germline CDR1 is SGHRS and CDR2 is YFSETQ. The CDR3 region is CASDPTGGNEQFF. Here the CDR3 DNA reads TGCGCCAGCGACCCGACAGGGGGCAATGAGCAGTTCTTC.

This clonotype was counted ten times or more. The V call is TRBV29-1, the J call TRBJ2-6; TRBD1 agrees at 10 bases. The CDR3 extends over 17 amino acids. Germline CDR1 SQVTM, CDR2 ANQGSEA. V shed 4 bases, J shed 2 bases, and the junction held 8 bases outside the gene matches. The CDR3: CSVGGPGQGAGANVLTF. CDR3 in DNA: TGCAGCGTTGGAGGACCAGGACAGGGGGCTGGGGCCAACGTCCTGACTTTC.

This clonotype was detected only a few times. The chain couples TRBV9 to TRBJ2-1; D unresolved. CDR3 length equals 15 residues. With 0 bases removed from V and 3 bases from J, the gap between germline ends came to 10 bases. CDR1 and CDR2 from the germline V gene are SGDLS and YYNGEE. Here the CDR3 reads CASSVGRLSYNEQFF. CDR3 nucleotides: TGTGCCAGCAGCGTAGGTCGACTCAGCTACAATGAGCAGTTCTTC.

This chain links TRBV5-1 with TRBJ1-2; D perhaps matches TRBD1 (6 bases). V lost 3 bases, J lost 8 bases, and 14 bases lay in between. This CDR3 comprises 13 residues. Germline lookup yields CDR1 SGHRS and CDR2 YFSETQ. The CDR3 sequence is CASSSKDRSGYTF. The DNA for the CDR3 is TGCGCCAGCAGCTCAAAGGACAGAAGCGGCTACACCTTC.

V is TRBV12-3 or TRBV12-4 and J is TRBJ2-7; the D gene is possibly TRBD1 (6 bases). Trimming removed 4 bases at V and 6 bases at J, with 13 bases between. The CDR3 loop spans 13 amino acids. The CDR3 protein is CASSSRLGGEQYF. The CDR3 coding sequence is TGTGCCAGCAGTTCACGGCTAGGGGGCGAGCAGTACTTC.

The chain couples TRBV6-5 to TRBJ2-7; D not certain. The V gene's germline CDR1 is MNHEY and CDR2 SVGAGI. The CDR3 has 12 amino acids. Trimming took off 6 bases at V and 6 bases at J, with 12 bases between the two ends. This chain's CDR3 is CASSRGRTEQYF. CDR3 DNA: TGTGCCAGCAGCCGAGGACGGACCGAGCAGTACTTC.

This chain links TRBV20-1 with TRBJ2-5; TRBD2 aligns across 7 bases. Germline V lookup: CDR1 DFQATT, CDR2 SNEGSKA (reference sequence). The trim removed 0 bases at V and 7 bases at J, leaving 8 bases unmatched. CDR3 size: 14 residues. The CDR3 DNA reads TGCAGTGCTAGAGATCAGCGGGGTCACCGGACCCAGTACTTC. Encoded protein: CSARDQRGHRTQYF.

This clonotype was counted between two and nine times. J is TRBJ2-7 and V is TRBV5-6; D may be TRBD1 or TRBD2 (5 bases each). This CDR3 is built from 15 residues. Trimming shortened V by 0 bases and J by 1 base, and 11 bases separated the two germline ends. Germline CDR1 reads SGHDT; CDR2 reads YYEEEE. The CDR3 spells CASSLVGTQSYEQYF. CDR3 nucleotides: TGTGCCAGCAGCTTGGTCGGGACCCAGTCCTACGAGCAGTACTTC.

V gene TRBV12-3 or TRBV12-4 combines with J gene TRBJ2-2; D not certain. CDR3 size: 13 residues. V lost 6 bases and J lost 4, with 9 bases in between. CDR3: CASRKTSTGELFF. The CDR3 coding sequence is TGTGCCAGCAGAAAGACGAGCACCGGGGAGCTGTTTTTT.

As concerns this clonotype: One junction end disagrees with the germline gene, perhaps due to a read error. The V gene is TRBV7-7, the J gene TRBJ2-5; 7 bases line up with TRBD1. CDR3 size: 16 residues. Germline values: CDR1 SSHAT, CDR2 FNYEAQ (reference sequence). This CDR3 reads CASSPAARGNRETQYF. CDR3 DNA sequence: TGTGCTAGCAGCCCCGCGGCCAGGGGGAATAGGGAGACCCAGTACTTC.

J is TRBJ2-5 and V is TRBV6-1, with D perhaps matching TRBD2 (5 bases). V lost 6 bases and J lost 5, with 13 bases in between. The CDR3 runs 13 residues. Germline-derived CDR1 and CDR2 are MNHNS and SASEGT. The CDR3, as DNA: TGTGCCAGCAGAGAGGGTCTGACGGAGACCCAGTACTTC. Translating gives CASREGLTETQYF.